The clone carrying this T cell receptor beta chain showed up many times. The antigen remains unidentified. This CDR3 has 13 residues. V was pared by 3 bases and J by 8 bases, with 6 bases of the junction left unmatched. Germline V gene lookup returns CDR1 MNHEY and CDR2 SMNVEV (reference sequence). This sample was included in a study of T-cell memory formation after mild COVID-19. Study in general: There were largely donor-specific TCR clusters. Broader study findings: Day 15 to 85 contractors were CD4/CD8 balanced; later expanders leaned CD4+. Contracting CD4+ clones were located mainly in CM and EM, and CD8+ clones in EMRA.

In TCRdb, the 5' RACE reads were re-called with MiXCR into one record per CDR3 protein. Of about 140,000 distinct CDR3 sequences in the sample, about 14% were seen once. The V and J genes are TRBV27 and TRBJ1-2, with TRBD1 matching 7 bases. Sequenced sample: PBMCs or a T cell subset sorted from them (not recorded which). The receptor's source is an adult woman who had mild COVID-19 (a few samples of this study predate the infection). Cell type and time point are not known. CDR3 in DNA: TGTGCCAGCAGTTTGAGGACAGGAGAGGGCTACACCTTC. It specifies CASSLRTGEGYTF.